A single sample is the source of the 15 T cell receptor beta chains below, sequenced in a study of beta chain features in type 1 diabetes. No cognate antigen is known for these TCRs. Sequencing targeted expressed TCRB transcripts, as all isolated RNA had been reverse transcribed. Clones were sequenced by immunoSEQ multiplex PCR, and TCRdb holds only the in-frame ones, with some missing. The sample has 300,000 to 400,000 clones; 8% to 10% are singletons. Study-level points and caveats: There was a moderate but significant shortening of TCRB CDR3s in all four CD4+ subsets of Type 1 diabetes patients.

The sequencing input was central memory CD4+ T cells from blood. The receptors were sampled from a man between 25 and 39 years old with type 1 diabetes.

V gene TRBV15 combines with J gene TRBJ2-3; TRBD1 matches at 8 bases. With 1 base clipped from V and 0 bases from J, the junction kept 9 bases outside the gene matches. The CDR3 has 18 amino acids. CDR1 is LNHNV, CDR2 YYDKDF, per germline (reference sequence). In nucleotides, the CDR3 is TGTGCCACCAGCAGAGGCGGAGGGACAGGCTTTAGCACAGATACGCAGTATTTT. The encoded protein is CATSRGGGTGFSTDTQYF.

The chain has TRBV2 and TRBJ2-2; D is possibly TRBD2 (6 bases). The CDR3 has 16 amino acids. The ends were cut back, 7 bases at V and 0 bases at J, with 15 bases in the middle. In germline, CDR1 is SNHLY, CDR2 FYNNEI. The CDR3 sequence: CASTEMGGANTGELFF. The CDR3 nucleotides read TGTGCCAGCACCGAGATGGGCGGGGCGAACACCGGGGAGCTGTTTTTT.

A few counts support this clone. This rearrangement joins TRBV19 to TRBJ1-1, with 8 bases matching TRBD1. This CDR3 has 13 residues. Germline V lookup: CDR1 LNHDA, CDR2 SQIVND (reference sequence). V dropped 9 bases and J dropped 5; count of bases not matched to a gene: 8. This CDR3 reads CASRQGYETEAFF. CDR3 nucleotide sequence: TGTGCCAGCAGACAGGGGTATGAGACTGAAGCTTTCTTT.

This clone was seen a handful of times. This chain uses TRBV5-1 with TRBJ2-1, with 7 bases lining up with TRBD2. CDR1 and CDR2 from the germline V gene are SGHRS and YFSETQ. This CDR3 comprises 15 residues. Trimming took 2 bases from V and 6 from J; bases not matched to a gene: 8. This chain's CDR3 is CASSFLAALLNEQFF. As DNA, the CDR3 is TGCGCCAGCAGCTTCCTAGCGGCACTACTCAATGAGCAGTTCTTC. Together with reference TRBV5-1 and TRBJ2-1, the CDR3 gives the full variable domain: KAGVTQTPRYLIKTRGQQVTLSCSPISGHRSVSWYQQTPGQGLQFLFEYFSETQRNKGNFPGRFSGRQFSNSRSEMNVSTLELGDSALYLCASSFLAALLNEQFFGPGTRLTVL.

On this clone itself: Additional DNA sequences in this sample encode the identical CDR3. V usage is TRBV28 and J usage is TRBJ1-2; TRBD1 is a possible D gene (6 bases). The ends were cut back, 6 bases at V and 4 bases at J, with 12 bases in the middle. Germline assignment: CDR1 MDHEN and CDR2 SYDVKM. The CDR3 loop spans 13 amino acids. CDR3 protein: CASSQTGTYGYTF. The CDR3 bases are TGTGCCAGCAGCCAAACAGGGACCTATGGCTACACCTTC.

V and J are TRBV7-2 and TRBJ2-7; 8 bases are shared with TRBD2. This CDR3 contains 15 residues. V lost 5 bases and J lost 4; bases outside the gene matches: 10. Per the germline V gene, CDR1 is SGHTA and CDR2 is FQGNSA. Here the CDR3 reads CASSQRGLAQYEQYF. The DNA for the CDR3 is TGTGCCAGCAGCCAAAGAGGACTAGCCCAATACGAGCAGTACTTC.

Only a few counts were recorded for this clone. The chain couples TRBV7-9 to TRBJ2-2; 7 bases fit TRBD1. Germline lookup yields CDR1 SEHNR and CDR2 FQNEAQ (reference sequence). The CDR3 consists of 16 residues. V lost 5 bases and J lost 2; bases outside the gene matches: 8. CDR3 loop: CASSPPGQINTGELFF. CDR3 DNA sequence: TGTGCCAGCAGCCCGCCGGGACAGATCAACACCGGGGAGCTGTTTTTT.

The CDR3 DNA reads as TGTGCCAGCAGTTTAGCTAGCGGGAGCACCTACGAGCAGTACTTC. It translates to CASSLASGSTYEQYF. The chain combines TRBV27 with TRBJ2-7, with TRBD2 identical over 10 bases. Losses at the gene ends were 2 bases for V and 2 bases for J; bases not matched to a gene: 3. The CDR3 has 15 amino acids. Germline V gives CDR1 MNHEY, CDR2 SMNVEV (reference sequence).

This clone was seen more than once but under ten times. This chain uses TRBV4-3 with TRBJ2-3; D is perhaps TRBD1 (6 bases). Germline CDR1 is LGHNA and CDR2 is YSLEER. This CDR3 has 19 amino acids. The V end was cut by 0 bases, the J end by 0 bases, with 19 bases between. The CDR3 loop is CASSQEGGDGDPSTDTQYF. CDR3 nucleotides: TGCGCCAGCAGCCAAGAAGGGGGTGACGGCGACCCTAGCACAGATACGCAGTATTTT.

This clone has at least ten counts. The chain recombines TRBV28 with TRBJ2-5; D possibly corresponds to TRBD1 (5 bases). The CDR3 runs 13 residues. Germline loops: CDR1 MDHEN, CDR2 SYDVKM. The ends were cut back, 4 bases at V and 5 bases at J, with 11 bases in the middle. The CDR3 DNA reads as TGTGCCAGCAGTTACAGGTTGACGGAGACCCAGTACTTC. Protein sequence: CASSYRLTETQYF.

In this sample, this clone turned up many times. The chain carries TRBV27 and TRBJ2-6, with D hard to call. Germline lookup yields CDR1 MNHEY and CDR2 SMNVEV (reference sequence). V shed 6 bases and J shed 0 bases, with 12 bases lying between them. The CDR3 is 16 residues long. The CDR3 here is CASSSYALSGANVLTF. CDR3 sequence (DNA): TGTGCCAGCAGCTCATACGCTCTCTCTGGGGCCAACGTCCTGACTTTC.

The CDR3 DNA reads as TGTGCCACCAGCTCTCAGGTAAGGTGTGGACAAAGTCGGGCCAACGTCCTGACTTTC. As protein: CATSSQVRCGQSRANVLTF. This sequence joins TRBV15 and TRBJ2-6; D might be TRBD1 (5 bases). V gave up 5 bases and J gave up 5 bases, with 25 bases separating them. Germline CDR1 reads LNHNV; CDR2 reads YYDKDF (reference sequence). The CDR3 contains 19 residues.

The V and J genes are TRBV7-3 and TRBJ2-2; the match to TRBD1 covers 10 bases. The CDR3 is 15 amino acids. Germline-derived CDR1 and CDR2 are SGHTA and FQGTGA. After removal of 5 bases from V and 6 bases from J, the junction contained 6 bases not matched to a gene. This chain's CDR3 is CASSRTGTGAGELFF. The CDR3 DNA sequence: TGTGCCAGCAGCAGAACCGGGACAGGGGCCGGGGAGCTGTTTTTT.

This clone was observed at least ten times. The V call is TRBV5-4, the J call TRBJ1-1; D remains unclear. Germline CDR1 reads SGHNT; CDR2 reads YYREEE (reference sequence). Trimming cost V 5 bases and J 2 bases, with 13 bases left between them. CDR3 length equals 14 residues. The CDR3 region has the DNA TGTGCCAGCAGACTAGGAACAGTTAACACTGAAGCTTTCTTT. Its protein product is CASRLGTVNTEAFF.

The rearrangement links TRBV6-6 to TRBJ2-3; 7 positions match TRBD2. Per the germline V gene, CDR1 is MNHNY and CDR2 is SVGAGI (reference sequence). The CDR3 contains 15 residues. Losses at the gene ends were 5 bases for V and 0 bases for J; bases not matched to a gene: 5. The CDR3 region is CASSPFSGSTDTQYF. CDR3 DNA sequence: TGTGCCAGCAGTCCCTTTAGCGGGAGCACAGATACGCAGTATTTT.